This T cell receptor (beta chain) is from a study of a mutant IDH1 vaccine in newly diagnosed glioma. Study overall: Treated patients, around 60% male and about 38% female, averaged about 42 years of age. Prior therapy was radiotherapy, temozolomide, or both; most received both. General study findings and limits: Pseudoprogression apparently tracked independently of changes in top peripheral T cell clonotypes.

Germline CDR1 reads SGDLS; CDR2 reads YYNGEE. The CDR3 extends over 18 amino acids. Trimming at V came to 5 bases and at J to 4 bases, leaving 12 bases not matched to a gene. TCRdb keeps only in-frame clones here, not all; method: immunoSEQ multiplex PCR. The sample contains 34,000 or so clones, roughly 80% of which appear only once. As for this clone: Antigen specificity is unknown.

The time point was: week 35, safety follow-up. What each vaccine dose contained was 300 ug of mutant IDH1 20-mer peptide, accompanied by topical imiquimod. There were new WHO grade 3 or 4 astrocytomas in the donors, and these were IDH1-mutant and ATRX-lost. The TCR sequence derives from a woman between 35 and 50 years old with glioma. The specimen comprised PBMCs, sampled from a glioma patient whose treatment included an IDH1 peptide vaccine. V usage is TRBV9 and J usage is TRBJ2-6; 10 bases match TRBD1. DNA of the CDR3: TGTGCCAGCAGGGGTACCGGGACAGGGGAGTCAGGGGCCAACGTCCTGACTTTC. It codes for CASRGTGTGESGANVLTF.